These T cell receptor beta chains were read from a single sample in a study of early T cells in non-severe SARS-CoV-2 infection. TCRdb independently ran MiXCR on the 5' RACE reads; one entry per CDR3 protein. The sample holds some 110,000 distinct CDR3 sequences, 14% to 15% seen once. Sequenced sample: whole blood. The receptor source for this set is an adult who was a healthcare worker with PCR-confirmed SARS-CoV-2 infection or an uninfected control (not recorded which). Each CDR3 is given with its conserved first and last residue. Each record gives: clone size, J gene, D gene, V gene, CDR3 protein, CDR3 DNA. D genes are given only for firm matches. Part of the rows lack a size; the others show once, few, many or a class for expanded clones.

many TRBJ2-3 . TRBV7-8 CASSSITGISDTQYF TGTGCCAGCAGCTCCATCACAGGGATTTCAGATACGCAGTATTTT
many TRBJ2-5 TRBD1 TRBV12-3/TRBV12-4 CASSPTGESGTQYF TGTGCCAGCAGTCCGACAGGGGAAAGTGGGACCCAGTACTTC
. TRBJ1-4 . TRBV3-1 CASSQVPREKLFF TGTGCCAGCAGCCAAGTACCTCGAGAAAAACTGTTTTTT
many TRBJ1-4 . TRBV12-2 CASRWAGGNATNEKLFF .
. TRBJ2-1 TRBD2 TRBV20-1 CSASGLAGGNNEQFF TGCAGTGCTAGCGGGCTAGCGGGGGGCAACAATGAGCAGTTCTTC
few TRBJ2-7 . TRBV4-2 CASSQTRPRLWAGYYEQYF TGTGCCAGCAGCCAAACCCGCCCTCGTTTATGGGCTGGTTACTACGAGCAGTACTTC
few TRBJ1-1 . TRBV4-2 CASSRPENTEAFF TGTGCCAGCAGCCGACCAGAGAACACTGAAGCTTTCTTT
. TRBJ2-5 . TRBV5-5 CASSVTENSQETQYF TGTGCCAGCAGCGTCACTGAGAACAGCCAAGAGACCCAGTACTTC
few TRBJ2-7 . TRBV19 CANQGTVTYEQYF TGTGCGAACCAAGGGACGGTTACCTACGAGCAGTACTTC
few TRBJ1-5 . TRBV21-1 CASTNQPQHF TGTGCCAGCACGAATCAGCCCCAGCATTTT
. TRBJ1-1 . TRBV29-1 CSVEANTEAFF TGCAGCGTAGAAGCGAACACTGAAGCTTTCTTT
. TRBJ1-2 . TRBV19 CASSRSWLPQGYGYTF TGTGCCAGTAGTAGGTCTTGGCTCCCCCAGGGCTATGGCTACACCTTC
. TRBJ1-1 . TRBV9 CASSPSPGPKNTEAFF TGTGCCAGCAGCCCTAGCCCGGGACCGAAGAACACTGAAGCTTTCTTT
few TRBJ2-7 . TRBV7-9 CASSKGDGEQYF TGTGCCAGCAGCAAGGGGGACGGCGAGCAGTACTTC
. TRBJ1-2 TRBD1 TRBV6-5 CACRTGSANYGYTF TGTGCCTGTCGGACAGGGAGCGCGAACTATGGCTACACCTTC
few TRBJ2-1 . TRBV7-6 CASSRRGQTNEQFF TGTGCCAGCAGCCGGAGGGGACAAACCAATGAGCAGTTCTTC
. TRBJ2-1 TRBD2 TRBV19 CASSKVALAGTGEQFF TGTGCCAGTAGTAAGGTGGCTCTAGCGGGGACCGGGGAGCAGTTCTTC
. TRBJ1-4 . TRBV4-1 CASSRQTPNEKLFF TGCGCCAGCAGCCGGCAGACCCCTAATGAAAAACTGTTTTTT
few TRBJ1-2 TRBD1 TRBV29-1 CSVTGGSNYGYTF TGCAGCGTTACAGGGGGCTCCAACTATGGCTACACCTTC
many TRBJ2-6 . TRBV20-1 CSARGTGSSGANVLTF TGCAGTGCTAGGGGAACAGGGAGCTCTGGGGCCAACGTCCTGACTTTC
. TRBJ1-6 . TRBV20-1 CSASNLGGGPLHF TGCAGTGCTAGTAACTTAGGGGGTGGCCCCCTCCACTTT
. TRBJ2-7 . TRBV27 CDSSLSGRGPYEQYF TGTGACAGCAGTTTATCGGGCAGGGGACCTTACGAGCAGTACTTC
. TRBJ1-1 . TRBV6-1 CASSEAGRRTEVFF TGTGCCAGCAGTGAAGCGGGCAGGAGGACTGAAGTTTTCTTT
few TRBJ2-3 TRBD2 TRBV7-9 CATTGGSTDTQYF TGTGCCACTACGGGAGGGTCCACAGATACGCAGTATTTT
. TRBJ2-3 TRBD2 TRBV24-1 CATSGGATDTQYF TGTGCCACCAGCGGGGGGGCGACAGATACGCAGTATTTT
. TRBJ2-3 . TRBV20-1 CSAREGHTDTQYF TGCAGTGCTAGGGAGGGACACACAGATACGCAGTATTTT
many TRBJ1-2 . TRBV7-8 CASSSGVLYGYTF TGTGCCAGCAGCTCGGGCGTCCTCTATGGCTACACCTTC
few TRBJ2-7 . TRBV3-1 CASTHSGAGYEQYF TGTGCCAGCACTCACTCGGGTGCGGGGTACGAGCAGTACTTC
. TRBJ1-1 . TRBV10-3 CAIIEDSKGNTEAFF TGTGCCATAATAGAGGACAGCAAGGGGAACACTGAAGCTTTCTTT
few TRBJ2-7 . TRBV3-1 CASSLNYEQYF TGTGCCAGCAGCCTTAATTACGAGCAGTACTTC
few TRBJ2-1 . TRBV6-5 CAAATSEGNEQFF TGTGCCGCCGCAACCTCGGAAGGCAATGAGCAGTTCTTC
. TRBJ2-7 . TRBV20-1 CSASTEYEQYF TGCAGTGCTTCAACTGAGTACGAGCAGTACTTC
many TRBJ2-3 . TRBV28 CASSFWGAGDTQYF TGTGCCAGCAGTTTTTGGGGGGCGGGAGATACGCAGTATTTT
. TRBJ2-2 . TRBV29-1 CSVERQGDVTGELFF TGCAGCGTTGAAAGGCAGGGAGACGTCACCGGGGAGCTGTTTTTT
few TRBJ2-3 TRBD2 TRBV5-4 CASSPGLGSSDTQYF TGTGCCAGCAGTCCGGGACTAGGAAGTTCAGATACGCAGTATTTT
. TRBJ1-1 . TRBV5-1 CASSLSGKNTEAFF TGCGCCAGCAGCTTGTCAGGAAAGAACACTGAAGCTTTCTTT
few TRBJ1-3 . TRBV7-3 CASSLTAGNTIYF TGTGCCAGCAGCTTAACGGCTGGAAACACCATATATTTT
. TRBJ2-2 . TRBV10-2 CASSDSTNTGELFF TGCGCCAGCAGTGATTCGACTAACACCGGGGAGCTGTTTTTT
few TRBJ1-2 . TRBV12-3/TRBV12-4 CASNPGRKGYTF TGTGCCAGCAATCCCGGGAGAAAGGGCTACACCTTC